One sample yielded the 8 T cell receptor beta chains listed below, sequenced in a study of T cells in Graves' hyperthyroidism and ophthalmopathy. Amplification targeted TCR beta CDR3 regions from RNA transcripts. TCR CDR3 underwent first-round RT-PCR with the HTBI primer set. TCRdb fed the multiplex PCR reads into MiXCR, producing one record per CDR3 protein. This sample has 550,000 to 600,000 distinct CDR3 sequences, with over 15% found just once. Sequences were obtained from blood. The receptors were sampled from a young woman with Graves' hyperthyroidism.

This clonotype was seen a few times. V and J are TRBV20-1 and TRBJ1-1; D is uncertain. V shed 1 base and J shed 6 bases, with 15 bases lying between them. The CDR3 is made up of 14 amino acids. In germline, CDR1 is DFQATT, CDR2 SNEGSKA (reference sequence). CDR3: CSARVTATGAEAFF. CDR3 DNA sequence: TGCAGTGCTAGAGTTACTGCGACTGGCGCTGAAGCTTTCTTT.

This clonotype has at least ten counts. The V and J genes are TRBV7-9 and TRBJ2-3; TRBD2 aligns across 12 bases. The CDR3 loop spans 15 amino acids. The junction had 3 bases not matched to a gene; V was cut back by 6 bases and J by 2 bases. The germline V gene encodes CDR1 SEHNR and CDR2 FQNEAQ (reference sequence). CDR3 nucleotides: TGTGCCAGCAGTTGGACTAGCGGGACCACAGATACGCAGTATTTT. It translates to CASSWTSGTTDTQYF.

The chain combines TRBV20-1 with TRBJ2-1; 8 nucleotides match TRBD2. Germline CDR1 reads DFQATT; CDR2 reads SNEGSKA (reference sequence). This CDR3 region has 15 residues. Unmatched junction bases numbered 9, after V lost 3 bases and J lost 5 bases. Written as DNA, the CDR3 is TGCAGTGCTAGTCGAGGCGGGGGGTTGGACAATGAGCAGTTCTTC. Translation gives CSASRGGGLDNEQFF.

This clonotype was picked up a small number of times. This chain uses TRBV28 with TRBJ2-3; D is uncertain. The V gene lost 6 bases and the J gene lost 0 bases, with 16 bases spanning the gap. Germline CDR1 and CDR2: MDHEN and SYDVKM. The CDR3 loop spans 16 amino acids. CDR3 amino acids: CASRTSAAQSTDTQYF. The CDR3 DNA follows: TGTGCCAGCAGGACCTCGGCAGCTCAAAGCACAGATACGCAGTATTTT.

The rearrangement joins TRBV5-5 to TRBJ2-3, with 7 nucleotides matching TRBD2. The CDR3 totals 14 residues. Trimming at V came to 7 bases and at J to 4 bases, leaving 9 bases not matched to a gene. Per the germline V gene, CDR1 is SGHKS and CDR2 is YYEKEE (reference sequence). The CDR3, as DNA: TGTGCCAGCGGCGGGAGCGTATTGGCAGATACGCAGTATTTT. It translates to CASGGSVLADTQYF.

V is TRBV4-3 and J is TRBJ2-7; 12 nucleotides match TRBD1. The CDR3 consists of 14 residues. J was trimmed by 12 bases and V by 0 bases; bases with no gene match: 6. The V gene's germline CDR1 is LGHNA and CDR2 YSLEER. The CDR3 coding sequence is TGCGCCAGCAGCCAAGATTTACGGGACAGGGGGCTGTACTTC. Amino acids: CASSQDLRDRGLYF.

This clonotype was observed a few times. The genes are TRBV5-1 and TRBJ2-5, with a tentative D call TRBD1 (5 bases). Germline lookup yields CDR1 SGHRS and CDR2 YFSETQ. The V and J ends lost 0 bases and 1 base respectively, with 10 bases between them. The CDR3 runs 15 residues. CDR3 DNA sequence: TGCGCCAGCAGCTTGGAAGGGGCAATCCAAGAGACCCAGTACTTC. Amino acids: CASSLEGAIQETQYF.

This chain joins TRBV7-8 and TRBJ2-5; the match to TRBD2 covers 9 bases. The CDR3 is 18 amino acids. V lost 1 base and J lost 5; bases outside the gene matches: 14. Germline V gene sequence: CDR1 SGHVS, CDR2 FQNEAQ. CDR3 loop: CASSLVRHRGRAGETQYF. The CDR3 region has the DNA TGTGCCAGCAGCTTAGTCAGGCATCGCGGGAGGGCGGGTGAGACCCAGTACTTC.